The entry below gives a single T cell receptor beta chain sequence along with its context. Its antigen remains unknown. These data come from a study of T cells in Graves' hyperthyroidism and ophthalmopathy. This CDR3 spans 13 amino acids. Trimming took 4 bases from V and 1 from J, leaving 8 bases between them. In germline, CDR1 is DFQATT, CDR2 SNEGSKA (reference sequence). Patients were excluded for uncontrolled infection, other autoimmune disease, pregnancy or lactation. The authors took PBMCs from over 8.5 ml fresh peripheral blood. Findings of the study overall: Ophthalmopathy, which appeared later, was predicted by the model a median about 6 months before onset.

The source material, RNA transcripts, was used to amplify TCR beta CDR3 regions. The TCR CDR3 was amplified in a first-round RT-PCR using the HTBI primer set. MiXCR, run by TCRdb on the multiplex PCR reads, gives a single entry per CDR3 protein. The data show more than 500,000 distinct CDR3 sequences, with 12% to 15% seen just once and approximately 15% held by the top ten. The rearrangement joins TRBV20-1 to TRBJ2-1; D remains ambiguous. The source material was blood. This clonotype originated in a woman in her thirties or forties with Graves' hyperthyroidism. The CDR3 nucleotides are TGCAGTGCTAATGCGTGGTCCTACAATGAGCAGTTCTTC. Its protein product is CSANAWSYNEQFF.